These T cell receptor beta chains were read from a single sample in a study of blood T cell repertoires in COVID-19. The assay was immunoSEQ multiplex PCR, and TCRdb's table has in-frame clones only and misses some. The sample consists of more than 250,000 clones, 80% to 90% of them appearing once. The specimen sequenced was peripheral blood. The source is a man aged 50-59 years with active or convalescent COVID-19. Each CDR3 is given with its conserved first and last residue. The D gene is left open where the match is weak. The size entry is marked missing in some rows and otherwise reads once, few, many or a size class.

j_call | v_call | clone_size | d_call | cdr3_aa | cdr3_nt
TRBJ2-5 | TRBV7-9 | - | - | CASSSAGQETQYF | TGTGCCAGCAGCTCCGCCGGCCAAGAGACCCAGTACTTC
TRBJ2-5 | TRBV9 | - | - | CASSAIIYRSRYQETQYF | TGTGCCAGCAGCGCCATTATATACAGGAGTAGGTACCAAGAGACCCAGTACTTC
TRBJ2-7 | TRBV9 | - | TRBD2 | CASSVTPSGSNHEQYF | TGTGCCAGCAGCGTTACTCCTAGCGGGAGTAACCACGAGCAGTACTTC
TRBJ2-2 | TRBV5-8 | - | TRBD1 | CASSLGTGSTGELFF | TGTGCCAGCAGCCTGGGGACAGGGTCCACCGGGGAGCTGTTTTTT
TRBJ2-3 | TRBV11-3 | - | TRBD2 | CASSSVGLAGGWGTDTQYF | TGTGCCAGCAGCTCGGTGGGACTAGCGGGAGGGTGGGGCACAGATACGCAGTATTTT
TRBJ2-2 | TRBV4-2 | - | TRBD1 | CASSLLGQGTIAGELFF | TGTGCCAGCAGCCTTCTCGGACAGGGAACGATTGCCGGGGAGCTGTTTTTT
TRBJ2-1 | TRBV5-5 | - | - | CASSLVPGASSYNEQFF | TGTGCCAGCAGCTTGGTACCAGGGGCTAGCTCCTACAATGAGCAGTTCTTC
TRBJ2-4 | TRBV6-5 | - | TRBD1 | CASRRTGIAKNIQYF | TGTGCCAGCAGGCGGACAGGGATAGCCAAAAACATTCAGTACTTC
TRBJ2-7 | TRBV18 | once | - | CASSLVGTYEQYF | TGTGCCAGCTCACTGGTCGGTACCTACGAGCAGTACTTC
TRBJ1-2 | TRBV10-3 | - | TRBD1 | CAISGGLGQLSNYGYTF | TGTGCCATCAGTGGAGGATTGGGACAGCTCTCTAACTATGGCTACACCTTC
TRBJ2-5 | TRBV29-1 | - | TRBD1 | CSVGQGVTETQYF | TGCAGCGTTGGACAGGGGGTAACAGAGACCCAGTACTTC
TRBJ1-2 | TRBV7-2 | - | TRBD1 | CASSLDRAGYTF | TGTGCCAGCAGCCTCGACAGGGCTGGCTACACCTTC
TRBJ1-5 | TRBV7-2 | - | - | CASSLTGGYQPQHF | TGTGCCAGCAGCTTAACCGGGGGGTATCAGCCCCAGCATTTT
TRBJ2-2 | TRBV10-1 | - | TRBD2 | CASNGLAGETNTGELFF | TGCGCCAGCAATGGACTAGCGGGGGAAACGAACACCGGGGAGCTGTTTTTT
TRBJ1-1 | TRBV11-2 | - | TRBD1 | CASSPRQGTNTEAFF | TGTGCCAGCAGCCCCAGACAGGGGACGAACACTGAAGCTTTCTTT
TRBJ2-2 | TRBV5-1 | - | - | CASSLGSSTGELFF | TGCGCCAGCAGCTTGGGATCTAGCACCGGGGAGCTGTTTTTT
TRBJ1-3 | TRBV28 | - | - | CASRAGGSGNTIYF | TGTGCCAGCAGGGCGGGTGGCTCTGGAAACACCATATATTTT
TRBJ1-6 | TRBV2 | - | TRBD1 | CASSDRQGKYNSPLHF | TGTGCCAGCAGCGACCGACAGGGGAAATATAATTCACCCCTCCACTTT
TRBJ1-6 | TRBV30 | - | - | CAWSGTVNSPLHF | TGTGCCTGGAGTGGGACAGTTAATTCACCCCTCCACTTT
TRBJ2-3 | TRBV6-5 | - | TRBD1 | CASSYHGQGGDTQYF | TGTGCCAGCAGTTACCATGGACAGGGGGGGGATACGCAGTATTTT
TRBJ1-5 | TRBV28 | once | - | CASSFDPSQPQHF | TGTGCCAGCAGTTTCGATCCTAGCCAGCCCCAGCATTTT
TRBJ1-1 | TRBV1 | - | - | CTSSEDRGPEAFF | TGCACCAGCAGCGAAGACAGGGGCCCTGAAGCTTTCTTT
TRBJ2-2 | TRBV19 | - | - | CASSVFQGGELFF | TGTGCCAGTAGTGTCTTCCAGGGCGGGGAGCTGTTTTTT
TRBJ1-1 | TRBV5-1 | few | - | CASSGAGDTEAFF | TGCGCCAGCAGCGGGGCAGGGGACACTGAAGCTTTCTTT
TRBJ1-6 | TRBV2 | - | TRBD1 | CASSGHTGGNSPLHF | TGTGCCAGCAGTGGGCATACAGGGGGGAATTCACCCCTCCACTTT
TRBJ2-7 | TRBV7-9 | - | TRBD1 | CASSLGIPGGYEQYF | TGTGCCAGCAGCTTAGGTATCCCAGGGGGCTACGAGCAGTACTTC
TRBJ2-3 | TRBV29-1 | - | - | CSVALEGDTQYF | TGCAGCGTTGCACTAGAGGGAGATACGCAGTATTTT
TRBJ1-5 | TRBV19 | - | - | CASSWTAGNQPQHF | TGTGCCAGTTCTTGGACAGCCGGAAATCAGCCCCAGCATTTT
TRBJ1-2 | TRBV18 | - | TRBD1 | CASSPLFLGTGTVYTF | TGTGCCAGCTCACCACTGTTTTTAGGGACAGGGACTGTCTACACCTTC
TRBJ1-1 | TRBV28 | - | - | CASSFGQYEAFF | TGTGCCAGCAGTTTCGGACAGTACGAAGCTTTCTTT
TRBJ2-5 | TRBV27 | - | TRBD2 | CASRGGNQETQYF | TGTGCCAGCAGGGGGGGGAACCAAGAGACCCAGTACTTC
TRBJ1-4 | TRBV4-3 | - | TRBD1 | CASSQAPPGQGGEKLFF | TGCGCCAGCAGCCAAGCTCCCCCGGGACAGGGGGGTGAAAAACTGTTTTTT
TRBJ1-1 | TRBV7-2 | - | - | CASSFNQGSTEAFF | TGTGCCAGCAGCTTCAACCAGGGGAGCACTGAAGCTTTCTTT
TRBJ1-2 | TRBV30 | - | - | CAWSANYGYTF | TGTGCCTGGAGTGCAAACTATGGCTACACCTTC
TRBJ2-7 | TRBV7-2 | - | - | CASSLGSRATYEQYF | TGTGCCAGCAGCTTAGGTAGCCGTGCAACCTACGAGCAGTACTTC
TRBJ1-4 | TRBV5-6 | - | - | CASSLVGALNEKLFF | TGTGCCAGCAGCTTGGTGGGGGCGCTTAATGAAAAACTGTTTTTT
TRBJ2-5 | TRBV5-4 | - | TRBD1 | CASRFGQGGGQETQYF | TGTGCCAGCAGGTTCGGGCAAGGGGGCGGGCAAGAGACCCAGTACTTC
TRBJ1-1 | TRBV6-5 | - | TRBD1 | CASRQQGAHTEAFF | TGTGCCAGCAGGCAACAGGGGGCGCACACTGAAGCTTTCTTT
TRBJ2-6 | TRBV29-1 | - | - | CSVERAGVSGANVLTF | TGCAGCGTTGAAAGGGCAGGGGTTAGTGGGGCCAACGTCCTGACTTTC
TRBJ2-1 | TRBV7-3 | - | TRBD2 | CASSLGREGRLNEQFF | TGTGCCAGCAGCTTAGGGCGGGAGGGCCGTTTGAATGAGCAGTTCTTC
TRBJ1-5 | TRBV11-2 | - | - | CASSLAAGVGSNQPQHF | TGTGCCAGCAGCTTAGCGGCAGGGGTAGGGAGCAATCAGCCCCAGCATTTT